This T cell receptor (beta chain) derives from a study of OX40 agonist ivuxolimab in advanced cancers. Background on the whole study: Ivuxolimab was a fully human IgG2 agonistic monoclonal antibody targeting the costimulatory receptor OX40 (CD134). Among the approximately 50 dose-escalation patients, some 20 had hepatocellular carcinoma, 15 or so melanoma, 9 renal cell carcinoma and 9 head and neck cancer. Peripheral TCRbeta sequencing was intended to test whether TCR sequence diversity was altered and clonal T-cell expansion was caused by ivuxolimab. Patients were allowed to have had prior anti-PD-1, anti-PD-L1 or anti-CTLA-4 therapy, and around 43% of the dose-escalation patients had been treated with checkpoint inhibitors. In the dose-escalation cohort, approximately 82% of patients were male, and the mean age was approximately 60 years, with a range of about 23 to 90. Partial responses were achieved by three dose-escalation patients, of whom one had hepatocellular carcinoma and two had cutaneous melanoma. Intravenous ivuxolimab was administered to patients every 2 weeks at six dose levels: 0.01, 0.1, 0.3, 1.5, 3 and 10 mg/kg. The paper reports the monotherapy dose-escalation portion (N ≈ 50 patients) of the phase I ivuxolimab trial.

The trial excluded patients who had a history of autoimmune disease or who were on systemic immunosuppression. Peripheral blood for TCR sequencing was collected from all dose cohorts at baseline, on cycle 4 day 1, and on cycle 7 day 1. Samples came from an open-label, multicenter, first-in-human phase I dose-escalation trial of ivuxolimab. Adults with locally advanced or metastatic melanoma, renal cell, hepatocellular, or head and neck squamous cell carcinoma were enrolled in the trial. Before TCR sequencing, CD4+ T cells and CD8+ T cells from peripheral blood were sorted into separate populations. The investigation overall reported the following: Clonal expansion of both CD4+ and CD8+ blood T cells was observed from baseline to week 6 at doses 0.1 to 3.0 mg/kg. After ivuxolimab, more expanded clones were found on average in CD8+ T cells than in CD4+ T cells. Partial responders in the 0.1-3.0 mg/kg groups had among the lowest normalized peripheral clonal expansion, especially among CD8+ T cells. Low levels of normalized T-cell clonal expansion were also shown by some nonresponding patients. Antigen specificity was not determined for the clonally expanded peripheral T cells.

Genomic DNA was extracted from sorted cells for sequencing of the TCRbeta CDR3 region. The immunoSEQ Assay was used to sequence the TCRbeta CDR3 regions. TCRdb retrieved this table from immuneACCESS and kept in-frame rearrangements only. Not all clones are present; in checked studies, unresolved V genes account for under half, and no reason is known for the remainder. In all, the sample holds tens of thousands of clones, and 85% to 90% of those were seen once. 2.5% to 3.5% of the sample comes from the top ten. This clone was seen repeatedly, ten times or more. The antigen it binds to is not known. Base qualities are missing; no much larger clone stands one base away. CDR3 length: 15 amino acids, cysteine to phenylalanine. The kept DNA is CDR3 alone, 45 bases in frame from the first base. CDR1 and CDR2, per the germline V gene, are SGHVS and FNYEAQ. V loses 5 bases, J loses 10 bases, and the germline ends lie 18 bases apart.

The clonotype was recovered from an adult with an advanced solid tumor such as melanoma, head and neck, liver or kidney cancer. Specimen: CD4+ or CD8+ T cells sorted from blood, collected in a trial of the OX40 agonist ivuxolimab. Recombination connected TRBV7-6 to TRBJ1-6; the D gene cannot be resolved reliably. CDR3 protein: CASSPGEAVKSPLHF. The DNA sequence is TGTGCCAGCAGCCCCGGAGAGGCAGTTAAATCACCCCTCCACTTT.